One sample yielded the 14 T cell receptor beta chains listed below, sequenced in a study of blood T cell repertoires in COVID-19. Clones were read by immunoSEQ multiplex PCR, and TCRdb kept only the in-frame ones, dropping some. This table holds approximately 300,000 clones, about 90% found once. The sample comprised PBMCs or T cells enriched from blood (not recorded which). The receptors were gathered from a woman younger than 45 who had recovered from COVID-19.

The genes are TRBV13 and TRBJ2-1, with a possible D match to TRBD2 (6 bases). This CDR3 region has 17 residues. Germline V gene sequence: CDR1 PRHDT, CDR2 FYEKMQ (reference sequence). V lost 4 bases, J lost 8 bases, and 24 bases lay in between. CDR3 sequence reads: CASSSTSAGLMVDEQFF. DNA for the CDR3: TGTGCCAGCAGCTCCACGTCCGCGGGATTGATGGTCGATGAGCAGTTCTTC.

Remarks on this clone: This CDR3 is also generated by other DNA sequences in the sample. V is TRBV12-3 or TRBV12-4 and J is TRBJ1-1, with D hard to call. The CDR3 is 13 amino acids. V lost 3 bases, J lost 1 base, and 6 bases lay in between. CDR3 sequence (DNA): TGTGCCAGCAGTTTTCAGGAGAACACTGAAGCTTTCTTT. Its protein is CASSFQENTEAFF.

The V gene is TRBV7-9, the J gene TRBJ1-3; D not certain. The CDR3 spans 15 residues. Germline CDR1 is SEHNR and CDR2 is FQNEAQ (reference sequence). Between the trimmed V and J ends, which lost 3 bases and 4 bases, there was a span of 13 bases. CDR3 protein: CASSLGQSLGNTIYF. For the CDR3, the DNA is TGTGCCAGCAGCTTGGGCCAGAGCCTAGGAAACACCATATATTTT.

This chain joins TRBV18 and TRBJ1-5, with D maybe TRBD1 (5 bases). Germline CDR1 is KGHSH and CDR2 is LQKENI. V was cut by 6 bases and J by 3 bases, with 12 bases left in between. The CDR3 has 14 amino acids. CDR3 protein: CASSRARDNQPQHF. CDR3 bases: TGTGCCAGCTCCCGTGCCAGGGACAATCAGCCCCAGCATTTT.

The V gene is TRBV5-4, the J gene TRBJ2-1, with 10 bases that match TRBD2. CDR1 is SGHNT and CDR2 is YYREEE in the germline V gene (reference sequence). V lost 4 bases to trimming and J lost 4 bases; unmatched junction nucleotides: 5. The CDR3 covers 15 residues. The CDR3 loop is CASSLLAGPYNEQFF. DNA of the CDR3: TGTGCCAGCAGCCTACTAGCGGGACCATACAATGAGCAGTTCTTC.

This clone was observed a handful of times. Other DNA variants within this sample encode the same CDR3. This CDR3 reads CASSRQGNSNQPQHF. For the CDR3, the DNA is TGTGCCAGCAGCAGACAGGGGAATAGCAATCAGCCCCAGCATTTT. V usage is TRBV7-9 and J usage is TRBJ1-5; 8 positions agree with TRBD1. V shed 5 bases, J shed 0 bases, and the junction held 3 bases outside the gene matches. Germline lookup yields CDR1 SEHNR and CDR2 FQNEAQ (reference sequence). The CDR3 is made up of 15 amino acids. Drawing the rest from reference TRBV7-9 and TRBJ1-5, the complete variable domain is DTGVSQNPRHKITKRGQNVTFRCDPISEHNRLYWYRQTLGQGPEFLTYFQNEAQLEKSRLLSDRFSAERPKGSFSTLEIQRTEQGDSAMYLCASSRQGNSNQPQHFGDGTRLSIL.

This rearrangement joins TRBV6-5 to TRBJ2-7; TRBD1 matches at 10 bases. The junction had 2 bases not matched to a gene; V was cut back by 2 bases and J by 4 bases. From germline, CDR1 is MNHEY and CDR2 SVGAGI. The CDR3 loop spans 14 amino acids. The CDR3 coding sequence is TGTGCCAGCAGTTACGGGACAGGGGTGTACGAGCAGTACTTC. Protein: CASSYGTGVYEQYF.

The chain uses TRBV14 and TRBJ2-3, with a tentative D call TRBD1 (5 bases). The CDR3 extends over 15 amino acids. Germline V lookup: CDR1 SGHDN, CDR2 FVKESK. V shed 6 bases and J shed 0 bases, with 13 bases lying between them. CDR3 region: CASRHQGKSTDTQYF. The CDR3 nucleotides are TGTGCCAGCAGACACCAGGGAAAGAGCACAGATACGCAGTATTTT. Looking up the rest from reference TRBV14 and TRBJ2-3 gives the full variable domain: EAGVTQFPSHSVIEKGQTVTLRCDPISGHDNLYWYRRVMGKEIKFLLHFVKESKQDESGMPNNRFLAERTGGTYSTLKVQPAELEDSGVYFCASRHQGKSTDTQYFGPGTRLTVL.

The V and J genes are TRBV28 and TRBJ1-5; possible D gene TRBD1, 6 bases. CDR1 and CDR2 from the germline V gene are MDHEN and SYDVKM. The CDR3 is 16 residues long. Trimming took off 10 bases at V and 6 bases at J, with 25 bases between the two ends. CDR3 amino acids: CAIQQVTGFRGQPQHF. For the CDR3, the DNA is TGTGCCATACAACAAGTCACAGGGTTTCGAGGTCAGCCCCAGCATTTT.

The V call is TRBV6-8, the J call TRBJ1-6; D is undetermined. Germline V CDR1 and CDR2: MNHGY, SAAAGT. Trimming took off 10 bases at V and 10 bases at J, with 17 bases between the two ends. The CDR3 consists of 13 residues. In DNA form, the CDR3 reads TGTGCCACAGCAGTTATGGCAGGATCACCCCTCCACTTT. Protein product: CATAVMAGSPLHF.

The gene calls are TRBV29-1 and TRBJ1-4; TRBD1 matches 9 bases. The germline V gene has CDR1 SQVTM and CDR2 ANQGSEA. V was clipped by 6 bases and J by 5 bases; unmatched bases: 4. The CDR3 runs to 13 residues. Here the CDR3 DNA reads TGCAGCGTGGCCGGGACAGGGAATGAAAAACTGTTTTTT. This translates into CSVAGTGNEKLFF.

CDR3 region: CASSLTRKAGELFF. CDR3 nucleotide sequence: TGTGCCAGCAGTTTAACGCGGAAGGCCGGGGAGCTGTTTTTT. This chain links TRBV27 with TRBJ2-2; D remains ambiguous. The V gene lost 2 bases and the J gene lost 6 bases, with 10 bases spanning the gap. Per germline, CDR1 MNHEY and CDR2 SMNVEV (reference sequence). CDR3 length: 14 amino acids.

The V call is TRBV5-4, the J call TRBJ1-2; perhaps TRBD1 as D (5 bases). Trimming took off 0 bases at V and 0 bases at J, with 12 bases between the two ends. Germline loops: CDR1 SGHNT, CDR2 YYREEE (reference sequence). The CDR3 contains 16 residues. CDR3 loop: CASSLAAGSSNYGYTF. CDR3 nucleotide sequence: TGTGCCAGCAGCTTGGCAGCAGGGTCTTCTAACTATGGCTACACCTTC. The whole variable domain, remainder taken from reference TRBV5-4 and TRBJ1-2, is ETGVTQSPTHLIKTRGQQVTLRCSSQSGHNTVSWYQQALGQGPQFIFQYYREEENGRGNFPPRFSGLQFPNYSSELNVNALELDDSALYLCASSLAAGSSNYGYTFGSGTRLTVV.

The chain couples TRBV6-5 to TRBJ2-2, with a tentative D call TRBD2 (7 bases). Trimming cost V 2 bases and J 4 bases, with 14 bases left between them. Germline lookup yields CDR1 MNHEY and CDR2 SVGAGI. The CDR3 consists of 16 residues. CDR3 sequence: CASSYEGGLGTGELFF. For the CDR3, the DNA is TGTGCCAGCAGTTACGAGGGGGGGCTGGGCACCGGGGAGCTGTTTTTT.